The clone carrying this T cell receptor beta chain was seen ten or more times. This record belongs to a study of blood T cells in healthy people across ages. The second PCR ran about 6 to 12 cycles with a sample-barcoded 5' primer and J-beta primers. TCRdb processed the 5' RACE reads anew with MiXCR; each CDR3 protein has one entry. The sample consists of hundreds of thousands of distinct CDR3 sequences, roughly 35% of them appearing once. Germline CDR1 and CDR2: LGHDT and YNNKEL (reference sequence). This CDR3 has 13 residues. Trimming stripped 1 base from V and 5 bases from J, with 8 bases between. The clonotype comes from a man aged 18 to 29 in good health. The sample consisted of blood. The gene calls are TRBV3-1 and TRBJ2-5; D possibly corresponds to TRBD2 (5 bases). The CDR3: CASSQGGEETQYF. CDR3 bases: TGTGCCAGCAGCCAAGGTGGGGAGGAGACCCAGTACTTC.